The 16 T cell receptor beta chains given below trace back to one sample, sequenced in a study of T cells after yellow fever vaccination. TCRdb re-called the 5' RACE reads through MiXCR, storing one row per CDR3 protein. The table shows some 500,000 distinct CDR3 sequences, with less than 15% occurring only once. Sequencing was performed on PBMCs, taken on the day of the yellow fever booster vaccination. Receptor source: a man aged 25-45 years who received the YFV17D yellow fever vaccine.

The chain combines TRBV11-2 with TRBJ2-7, with D possibly TRBD2 on 5 matching bases. There are 14 residues in the CDR3. V was shortened by 0 bases and J by 4 bases, with 10 bases between the two germline ends. Germline lookup yields CDR1 SGHAT and CDR2 FQNNGV. The DNA for the CDR3 is TGTGCCAGCAGCTTAGATAGGGAGATGTACGAGCAGTACTTC. Translating gives CASSLDREMYEQYF.

V is TRBV7-3 and J is TRBJ2-2; D remains unclear. The CDR3 is 13 residues long. Between the trimmed V and J ends, which lost 0 bases and 6 bases, there was a span of 5 bases. Germline values: CDR1 SGHTA, CDR2 FQGTGA. The CDR3 bases are TGTGCCAGCAGCTTAACGGCACCCGGGGAGCTGTTTTTT. Protein product: CASSLTAPGELFF. The whole variable domain, remainder taken from reference TRBV7-3 and TRBJ2-2, is GAGVSQTPSNKVTEKGKYVELRCDPISGHTALYWYRQSLGQGPEFLIYFQGTGAADDSGLPNDRFFAVRPEGSVSTLKIQRTERGDSAVYLCASSLTAPGELFFGEGSRLTVL.

This clonotype showed up just a few times. This rearrangement joins TRBV9 to TRBJ1-5, with D perhaps matching TRBD1 (5 bases). V was trimmed by 5 bases and J by 9 bases, leaving 18 bases between them. In germline, CDR1 is SGDLS, CDR2 YYNGEE. The CDR3 extends over 14 amino acids. The CDR3 loop is CASSQGTLEGPQHF. The CDR3 DNA follows: TGTGCCAGCAGTCAGGGAACCCTAGAAGGGCCCCAGCATTTT.

This clonotype showed up just a few times. The rearrangement uses TRBV27 and TRBJ2-4, with a tentative D call TRBD2 (6 bases). The CDR3 runs to 13 residues. Germline loops: CDR1 MNHEY, CDR2 SMNVEV (reference sequence). The ends were cut back, 8 bases at V and 9 bases at J, with 17 bases in the middle. As DNA, the CDR3 is TGTGCCAGCTCCCTCCGGGGGTCGTCCATTCAGTACTTC. Translation: CASSLRGSSIQYF.

The rearrangement links TRBV15 to TRBJ2-5, with 9 bases fitting TRBD1. The CDR3 is 14 amino acids. CDR1 and CDR2 (germline): LNHNV, YYDKDF (reference sequence). The J segment lost 4 bases and the V segment lost 4 bases, leaving 4 bases of the junction unmatched. The CDR3 reads CATSKGQGGETQYF. In DNA form, the CDR3 reads TGTGCCACCAGCAAGGGACAGGGTGGAGAGACCCAGTACTTC.

This clonotype appeared many times. The chain has TRBV7-2 and TRBJ2-1; 9 bases match TRBD1. Germline lookup yields CDR1 SGHTA and CDR2 FQGNSA. V shed 2 bases, J shed 7 bases, and the junction held 3 bases outside the gene matches. This CDR3 contains 14 residues. The CDR3 is CASSLRTGVNEQFF. The CDR3 coding sequence is TGTGCCAGCAGCTTACGGACAGGGGTGAATGAGCAGTTCTTC.

The chain employs TRBV20-1 and TRBJ2-1, with 8 bases matching TRBD2. Trimming cost V 6 bases and J 8 bases; bases outside gene matches: 12. CDR1 and CDR2 from the germline V gene are DFQATT and SNEGSKA (reference sequence). This CDR3 has 14 amino acids. The CDR3: CSAVGAGVWYEQFF. For the CDR3, the DNA is TGCAGTGCGGTGGGAGCGGGGGTATGGTATGAGCAGTTCTTC.

J is TRBJ2-1 and V is TRBV27, with 8 positions matching TRBD2. The CDR3 runs to 16 residues. The V gene end was trimmed by 6 bases and the J gene end by 5 bases; junction bases not matched to a gene: 12. Germline V lookup: CDR1 MNHEY, CDR2 SMNVEV (reference sequence). Here the CDR3 DNA reads TGTGCCAGCAGGAAAGCGGGAGTATGGGCGGACAATGAGCAGTTCTTC. The encoded protein is CASRKAGVWADNEQFF.

The chain carries TRBV5-6 and TRBJ2-1; 9 bases match TRBD2. The CDR3 length is 15 residues. Germline CDR1 reads SGHDT; CDR2 reads YYEEEE. V was clipped by 2 bases and J by 6 bases; unmatched bases: 6. The CDR3, as DNA: TGTGCCAGCAGCTTTACACTAGCGGGCGTCAATGAGCAGTTCTTC. Residues: CASSFTLAGVNEQFF.

The rearrangement uses TRBV18 and TRBJ2-7, with D perhaps given as TRBD1 or TRBD2 (6 bases each). Trimming shortened V by 1 base and J by 1 base, and 11 bases separated the two germline ends. Looked up from germline, CDR1 is KGHSH and CDR2 is LQKENI. This CDR3 has 15 amino acids. In DNA, the CDR3 is TGTGCCAGCTCACCACGGGGGGCTCGTTCCTACGAGCAGTACTTC. Protein: CASSPRGARSYEQYF.

V gene TRBV7-9 combines with J gene TRBJ2-1, with 7 bases aligning to TRBD2. V lost 4 bases and J lost 7; bases outside the gene matches: 10. This CDR3 is built from 15 residues. Germline V lookup: CDR1 SEHNR, CDR2 FQNEAQ (reference sequence). CDR3 bases: TGTGCCAGCAGCTCCAGACTAGTCGGGGGGAATGAGCAGTTCTTC. This sequence encodes CASSSRLVGGNEQFF.

This clonotype was detected only a few times. This rearrangement joins TRBV5-1 to TRBJ2-6; 10 bases line up with TRBD2. The CDR3 has 17 amino acids. Looked up from germline, CDR1 is SGHRS and CDR2 is YFSETQ. V was clipped by 7 bases and J by 1 base; unmatched bases: 8. As DNA, the CDR3 is TGCGCCAGCGGCCGCGGGACTAGCGTATCTGGGGCCAACGTCCTGACTTTC. Translating it yields CASGRGTSVSGANVLTF. The whole variable domain, filled in from reference TRBV5-1 and TRBJ2-6, reads KAGVTQTPRYLIKTRGQQVTLSCSPISGHRSVSWYQQTPGQGLQFLFEYFSETQRNKGNFPGRFSGRQFSNSRSEMNVSTLELGDSALYLCASGRGTSVSGANVLTFGAGSRLTVL.

This clonotype was seen a few times. The J gene is TRBJ1-4, the V gene TRBV6-2 or TRBV6-3; D gene ambiguous. Deletions cut 7 bases from V and 5 bases from J, with 11 bases between. This CDR3 region has 13 residues. Germline V gene lookup returns CDR1 MNHEY and CDR2 SVGEGT. CDR3 loop: CASTIRNNEKLFF. CDR3 nucleotide sequence: TGTGCCAGCACTATTCGCAACAATGAAAAACTGTTTTTT.

The chain uses TRBV28 and TRBJ2-3; D not certain. Germline V gives CDR1 MDHEN, CDR2 SYDVKM. V lost 8 bases, J lost 2 bases, and 8 bases lay in between. The CDR3 sequence is 12 residues long. CDR3 DNA sequence: TGTGCCAGCCGAAAGGTCACAGATACGCAGTATTTT. Its protein is CASRKVTDTQYF.

This chain joins TRBV4-2 and TRBJ2-1; 9 bases fit TRBD1. After removal of 4 bases from V and 7 bases from J, the junction contained 14 bases not matched to a gene. The length of the CDR3 is 17 residues. In germline, CDR1 is LGHNA, CDR2 YNFKEQ. The CDR3 loop reads CASSRIQGASRGNEQFF. CDR3 DNA: TGTGCCAGCAGCCGAATACAGGGGGCCTCGCGAGGGAATGAGCAGTTCTTC.

V is TRBV18 and J is TRBJ2-2; TRBD2 aligns across 8 bases. V was pared by 3 bases and J by 0 bases, with 6 bases of the junction left unmatched. The CDR3 consists of 17 residues. Germline V gives CDR1 KGHSH, CDR2 LQKENI. DNA of the CDR3: TGTGCCAGCTCACCCCTGATAGCGGGAACGAACACCGGGGAGCTGTTTTTT. It codes for CASSPLIAGTNTGELFF.